The 27 T cell receptor beta chains below come from one sample, sequenced in a study of cytomegalovirus exposure and HLA in healthy donors. It was with 60 Vbeta and 13 Jbeta primers that the PCR ran. Some clones are missing from TCRdb's copy, which holds only in-frame ones; the method was immunoSEQ multiplex PCR. The sample contains about 150,000 clones, about three quarters of which appear only once. Sequenced input: PBMCs. These receptors all stem from a man aged 25-40 years in good health and CMV-seropositive.

The V and J genes are TRBV7-9 and TRBJ1-2; D call uncertain. CDR3 length: 16 residues. V was clipped by 5 bases and J by 3 bases, with 19 bases between them. Per the germline V gene, CDR1 is SEHNR and CDR2 is FQNEAQ (reference sequence). The CDR3 loop is CASSHPERALDYGYTF. In nucleotides, the CDR3 is TGTGCCAGCAGCCATCCCGAGAGGGCCCTCGACTATGGCTACACCTTC.

This chain uses TRBV18 with TRBJ1-1, with a tentative D call TRBD1 (6 bases). There are 15 residues in the CDR3. Germline V lookup: CDR1 KGHSH, CDR2 LQKENI. The germline V and J ends were trimmed by 6 bases and 1 base, with 15 bases remaining between them. The chain's CDR3 is CASSQASGQNTEAFF. As DNA, the CDR3 is TGTGCCAGCTCTCAGGCGTCGGGACAGAACACTGAAGCTTTCTTT.

The chain uses TRBV7-8 and TRBJ1-4; D ambiguous. Looked up from germline, CDR1 is SGHVS and CDR2 is FQNEAQ. The germline V and J ends were trimmed by 7 bases and 6 bases, with 12 bases remaining between them. The CDR3 extends over 13 amino acids. The DNA for the CDR3 is TGTGCCAGCATTCCGGGAGAGGATGAAAAACTGTTTTTT. Protein sequence: CASIPGEDEKLFF.

The chain joins TRBV11-1 to TRBJ1-3; D is ambiguous. V lost 4 bases to trimming and J lost 0 bases, with 13 bases between them. CDR1 is SGHAT, CDR2 FQDESV, per germline (reference sequence). The CDR3 covers 16 residues. CDR3 sequence reads: CASSSPTSFSGNTIYF. CDR3 DNA sequence: TGTGCCAGCAGCTCGCCCACATCGTTCTCTGGAAACACCATATATTTT. Full variable domain (rest looked up from reference TRBV11-1 and TRBJ1-3): EAEVAQSPRYKITEKSQAVAFWCDPISGHATLYWYRQILGQGPELLVQFQDESVVDDSQLPKDRFSAERLKGVDSTLKIQPAELGDSAMYLCASSSPTSFSGNTIYFGEGSWLTVV.

This clone was counted a single time. The chain links TRBV10-1 to TRBJ2-5, with TRBD2 identical over 7 bases. J was trimmed by 2 bases and V by 3 bases; bases with no gene match: 6. Germline CDR1 and CDR2: WNHNN and SYGVQD (reference sequence). The CDR3 has 15 residues. CDR3 region: CASSELAGPQETQYF. The CDR3 DNA is TGCGCCAGCAGTGAATTAGCGGGCCCTCAAGAGACCCAGTACTTC.

The CDR3 spells CASSPGGGLPDTGELFF. The CDR3 region has the DNA TGCGCCAGCAGTCCCGGCGGGGGCCTCCCGGACACCGGGGAGCTGTTTTTT. The J gene is TRBJ2-2, the V gene TRBV5-1; tentative D call: TRBD2 (7 bases). V was trimmed by 5 bases and J by 3 bases, leaving 20 bases between them. CDR1 is SGHRS, CDR2 YFSETQ, per germline. This CDR3 comprises 17 residues.

V is TRBV6-5 and J is TRBJ2-1; 8 positions match TRBD2. Germline CDR1 MNHEY, CDR2 SVGAGI. The CDR3 runs 15 residues. After removal of 3 bases from V and 7 bases from J, the junction contained 8 bases not matched to a gene. For the CDR3, the DNA is TGTGCCAGCAGTTATTCCGGGACTAGAGGGAATGAGCAGTTCTTC. Translated, it gives CASSYSGTRGNEQFF.

V is TRBV5-6 and J is TRBJ2-7, with 8 bases lining up with TRBD2. Germline CDR1 SGHDT, CDR2 YYEEEE. The CDR3 has 14 amino acids. Trimming at V came to 4 bases and at J to 7 bases, leaving 10 bases not matched to a gene. The CDR3 bases are TGTGCCAGCAGCGGTGGACTAGCAAGAATTGAGCAGTACTTC. This encodes CASSGGLARIEQYF.

The chain is built from TRBV4-1 and TRBJ2-5; 10 bases fit TRBD2. The DNA end lines up better with TRBJ2-7; the J call may be wrong. Germline V gene data show CDR1 as MGHRA and CDR2 as YSYEKL. CDR3 size: 15 residues. The CDR3 sequence is CASSTTAGGPYEQYF. In DNA form, the CDR3 reads TGCGCCAGCAGCACCACAGCGGGAGGGCCGTACGAGCAGTACTTC.

The chain employs TRBV27 and TRBJ2-1; the D gene is possibly TRBD2 (6 bases). Germline assignment: CDR1 MNHEY and CDR2 SMNVEV (reference sequence). This CDR3 contains 13 residues. Trimming cost V 3 bases and J 7 bases, with 10 bases left between them. This chain's CDR3 is CASSFNGGNEQFF. Written as DNA, the CDR3 is TGTGCCAGCAGTTTTAACGGGGGAAATGAGCAGTTCTTC.

This rearrangement joins TRBV27 to TRBJ2-3; a weak D match, TRBD2 (5 bases). The V gene lost 2 bases and the J gene lost 2 bases, with 8 bases spanning the gap. The CDR3 contains 14 residues. From germline, CDR1 is MNHEY and CDR2 SMNVEV (reference sequence). In DNA form, the CDR3 reads TGTGCCAGCAGTTTACGGGAATCCACAGATACGCAGTATTTT. Its protein is CASSLRESTDTQYF.

This chain connects TRBV7-9 to TRBJ2-2, with TRBD1 matching over 8 bases. Trimming took 5 bases from V and 0 from J; bases not matched to a gene: 2. Germline assignment: CDR1 SEHNR and CDR2 FQNEAQ (reference sequence). The CDR3 contains 15 residues. Here the CDR3 DNA reads TGTGCCAGCAGCCGGACAGGGTCGAACACCGGGGAGCTGTTTTTT. Amino acids: CASSRTGSNTGELFF.

V usage is TRBV5-1 and J usage is TRBJ2-5; 8 nucleotides match TRBD1. CDR1 is SGHRS and CDR2 is YFSETQ in the germline V gene. The CDR3 is 14 amino acids. V shed 4 bases, J shed 2 bases, and the junction held 4 bases outside the gene matches. In DNA, the CDR3 is TGCGCCAGCAGCGGGACAGGAATTCAAGAGACCCAGTACTTC. Protein sequence: CASSGTGIQETQYF.

The rearrangement uses TRBV20-1 and TRBJ1-1; D is undetermined. Germline V lookup: CDR1 DFQATT, CDR2 SNEGSKA (reference sequence). Deletions cut 5 bases from V and 5 bases from J, with 9 bases between. The CDR3 is 11 residues long. CDR3 nucleotides: TGCAGTGCTCCTAGTGATACTGAAGCTTTCTTT. Amino acids: CSAPSDTEAFF.

The rearrangement uses TRBV30 and TRBJ1-1, with TRBD1 identical over 8 bases. J lost 6 bases, V lost 5 bases, and 2 bases had no gene match. The CDR3 runs 11 residues. Germline V gene lookup returns CDR1 GTSNPN and CDR2 SVGIG (reference sequence). The CDR3 region has the DNA TGTGCCTGGGGGACAGGCCCTGAAGCTTTCTTT. This sequence encodes CAWGTGPEAFF.

The chain joins TRBV28 to TRBJ2-7, with D perhaps TRBD1 (7 bases). The germline CDR1 and CDR2 sequences are MDHEN and SYDVKM. Deletions cut 7 bases from V and 6 bases from J, with 19 bases between. The CDR3 sequence is 14 residues long. The CDR3 coding sequence is TGTGCCAGCACGGGCGGGACAGTGGCCTCCGAGCAGTACTTC. It translates to CASTGGTVASEQYF.

This clone was picked up one time. This chain uses TRBV5-1 with TRBJ2-5, with D tentatively TRBD2 (6 bases). The CDR3 is 13 residues long. Germline V gene sequence: CDR1 SGHRS, CDR2 YFSETQ. Trimming took 3 bases from V and 5 from J, leaving 11 bases between them. As DNA, the CDR3 is TGCGCCAGCAGCTGGGGGGTTCCGGAGACCCAGTACTTC. Protein sequence: CASSWGVPETQYF.

With respect to this clone: The junction departs from the called germline gene at one end, perhaps through a read error. The V call is TRBV20-1, the J call TRBJ1-2, with 7 bases aligning to TRBD1. Looked up from germline, CDR1 is DFQATT and CDR2 is SNEGSKA (reference sequence). The length of the CDR3 is 10 residues. The CDR3: CSATGTDFAF. CDR3 bases: TGCAGTGCTACCGGGACAGACTTTGCCTTC.

V is TRBV5-4 and J is TRBJ2-3; perhaps TRBD2 as D (7 bases). This CDR3 has 17 amino acids. Germline V gene data show CDR1 as SGHNT and CDR2 as YYREEE (reference sequence). V dropped 4 bases and J dropped 2 bases, with 20 bases sitting between them. The CDR3 DNA is TGTGCCAGCAGCCGGGGAGGGGGGGCCCTAAACACAGATACGCAGTATTTT. It codes for CASSRGGGALNTDTQYF.

The V and J genes are TRBV6-5 and TRBJ2-7; the match to TRBD2 covers 12 bases. The germline CDR1 and CDR2 sequences are MNHEY and SVGAGI. V shed 6 bases and J 3 bases; nucleotides not matched to a gene: 3. This CDR3 has 14 amino acids. CDR3 DNA: TGTGCCAGCAGGCTAGCGGGAGGGATCTACGAGCAGTACTTC. As protein: CASRLAGGIYEQYF.

The chain combines TRBV2 with TRBJ2-3; TRBD2 matches 7 bases. The CDR3 runs 14 residues. The V segment lost 8 bases and the J segment 1 base; nucleotides outside the gene matches: 6. Looked up from germline, CDR1 is SNHLY and CDR2 is FYNNEI. Here the CDR3 reads CASLRGGGTDTQYF. The CDR3 DNA sequence: TGTGCCAGCCTACGGGGAGGGGGCACAGATACGCAGTATTTT.

This clone was counted between two and nine times. The CDR3 reads CATRLADSPLNSNQPQHF. CDR3 bases: TGTGCCACCAGACTTGCTGACAGTCCCCTCAATAGCAATCAGCCCCAGCATTTT. V gene TRBV15 combines with J gene TRBJ1-5; tentatively, D is TRBD1 (5 bases). Per germline, CDR1 LNHNV and CDR2 YYDKDF (reference sequence). With 6 bases removed from V and 0 bases from J, the gap between germline ends came to 21 bases. The CDR3 loop spans 18 amino acids.

J is TRBJ2-1 and V is TRBV5-1; 7 bases match TRBD2. The CDR3 consists of 16 residues. V shed 0 bases, J shed 6 bases, and the junction held 9 bases outside the gene matches. Germline CDR1 reads SGHRS; CDR2 reads YFSETQ. The CDR3 region is CASSLGGGGPGNEQFF. In nucleotides, the CDR3 is TGCGCCAGCAGCTTGGGTGGGGGAGGGCCGGGCAATGAGCAGTTCTTC.

On this clone itself: Different DNA sequences within this sample yield the same CDR3. The rearrangement links TRBV6-5 to TRBJ1-1, with D maybe TRBD1 (6 bases). The CDR3 runs 14 residues. CDR1 is MNHEY, CDR2 SVGAGI, per germline. Trimming took 2 bases from V and 2 from J, leaving 9 bases between them. The CDR3 spells CASSYGGTNTEAFF. DNA for the CDR3: TGTGCCAGCAGTTACGGGGGCACTAACACTGAAGCTTTCTTT.

The chain employs TRBV11-2 and TRBJ1-1, with D tentatively TRBD1 (6 bases). V dropped 2 bases and J dropped 7 bases, with 11 bases sitting between them. In germline, CDR1 is SGHAT, CDR2 FQNNGV. The CDR3 covers 13 residues. The CDR3 here is CASSLRTVSEAFF. In nucleotides, the CDR3 is TGTGCCAGCAGCTTACGGACAGTCAGTGAAGCTTTCTTT.

This chain links TRBV7-6 with TRBJ2-2, with a possible D match to TRBD2 (6 bases). The CDR3 spans 16 residues. The V end was cut by 5 bases, the J end by 1 base, with 14 bases between. From germline, CDR1 is SGHVS and CDR2 FNYEAQ. In nucleotides, the CDR3 is TGTGCCAGCAGCGACACCGGGACTCAGAACACCGGGGAGCTGTTTTTT. Protein product: CASSDTGTQNTGELFF.

This chain joins TRBV2 and TRBJ2-7; weak D call: TRBD2 (5 bases). CDR3 length: 15 residues. Germline CDR1 and CDR2: SNHLY and FYNNEI. V lost 1 base and J lost 2, with 12 bases in between. Here the CDR3 reads CASSEGSASTYEQYF. CDR3 sequence (DNA): TGTGCCAGCAGTGAAGGTAGCGCAAGCACCTACGAGCAGTACTTC.